This record covers a single T cell receptor beta chain. Its antigen is still unknown. There are no base qualities to consult, and no much larger clone falls within one base. The CDR3 numbers 15 residues from cysteine through phenylalanine. The sequence is cut down to CDR3 DNA, 45 bases in frame from base 1. The germline V gene encodes CDR1 SQVTM and CDR2 ANQGSEA. V gives up 0 bases and J gives up 1 base, and the segment between their germline ends measures 12 bases. The donors were healthy, HIV-negative adults who had no recently reported acute infections or vaccinations. All donors were Caucasian adults living in Nashville, Tennessee, USA. CD8 memory samples were composed of magnetically selected CD45RO+ cells combined with CCR7-negative CD45RA+ effector memory (TemRA) cells. After blood collection by leukapheresis, PBMCs were isolated using Ficoll-Histopaque density gradient centrifugation and then cryopreserved in the vapor phase of liquid nitrogen. Analytical flow cytometry was used to check the purity and quantity of each magnetically sorted T cell population. Genomic DNA was isolated from each sorted fraction and quantified by UV absorbance on a Nanodrop 2000c.

This sample is part of a study of shared clonotypes between healthy human individuals (dated by TCRdb to 2018 to 2020). Concerning the study at large: A couple of women and a few men aged 18 to 49 years were included in the cohort. For each donor, CD4 naive and CD4 memory were each given three plates, CD8 naive was given two plates, and CD8 memory was given one plate. The study deeply sequenced blood TCR repertoires of about 5 healthy adults to estimate repertoire size and the extent of clonotype sharing between individuals. To increase sequencing depth and limit assay-specific biases, different laboratories used diverse techniques to prepare libraries and sequence TCR repertoires. Between about 0.85 and 9.5 billion PBMCs per donor were obtained by leukapheresis. The research as a whole found: When several donors were compared, the shared fraction of clonotypes was 5% to 6.5% for naive CD4, 3.5% to 4% for naive CD8, 2% to 2.5% for memory CD4, and 0.35% to 0.4% for memory CD8. Because the study included only a small number of donors, the genetic and exposure-history diversity represented was limited. Naive subsets generally had larger estimated clonotype richness than memory subsets did. Compared with non-shared clonotypes, the clonotypes found in all four sorted-subset donors had higher generation probabilities. Only blood was sampled, and tissue TCR repertoires likely differ from those in blood. Even with the large sequencing depth, rarefaction of the sorted-subset datasets indicated that sequencing was incomplete. Pairwise subsampling indicated that sequencing depth was expected to affect the degree of clonotype sharing among donors.

Using the deep immunoSEQ assay, multiplex PCR amplified TCR CDR3 regions from genomic DNA. Genomic DNA extracted from each cell subset was distributed evenly over all wells of several immunoSEQ 96-well plates, and each plate served as one replicate. For sorted subsets, about 210 ng of genomic DNA, equivalent to about 30,000 T cell genomes, went into each replicate PCR. The purified libraries were quantified using a Qubit 3.0 fluorometer, sized with a Bioanalyzer 2100, and then quantified again using the KAPA Library Quantification kit. A separate single-read 150-cycle Illumina NextSeq 550 flow cell was used to sequence each immunoSEQ 96-well plate. On the authors' methods: The immunoSEQ output contained only junctional sequences without quality scores, so filtering could not match that applied to full-length reads. To assign V/J genes and CDR3, sequences were annotated against IMGT germline references using PyIR, a Python wrapper for IgBLAST v1.9. Reads with weak V/J assignments (E-value above 1e-6), missing CDR3, stop codons, out-of-frame junctions, or ambiguous translated residues were removed. V3J clonotypes were defined by identical inferred V gene, J gene, and CDR3 amino acid sequence. The percentage overlap between two repertoires was calculated by dividing the number of shared unique clonotypes by the size of the smaller repertoire. Three approaches were used to assess repertoire richness: RTK rarefaction, the Chao1 estimator, and Recon v2.1 estimates of unobserved clonotypes. OLGA was used to compute generation probabilities for all TCRbeta clonotypes that the gDNA method yielded from a handful of donors. TCRdb mirrors the immuneACCESS table, restricted to in-frame sequences. Some clones are absent from its copies; in checked studies, under half trace to an unresolved V gene, and the reason for the others is unknown. V, J and clone size derive from that table, while D and trimming were established from the DNA sequence. The sample table holds roughly 660,000 clones, of which less than 95% were seen once. The biggest ten clones account for about 34% of the sample.

This clonotype originated in a man aged 18 to 29 in good health. Some clones in this sample may be carry-over from other donors' samples. The sequencing input was memory CD8+ T cells from PBMCs. This sample's cell subset or site label indicates: CD45RO+ cells pooled with CCR7-negative TemRA cells. The chain is encoded by TRBV29-1 joined to TRBJ1-1; 5 matching bases give a weak D call of TRBD1. In nucleotide form, the sequence is TGCAGCGTTGAAGAGGCAGGGTGGGAGAACACTGAAGCTTTCTTT. Its translation is CSVEEAGWENTEAFF.